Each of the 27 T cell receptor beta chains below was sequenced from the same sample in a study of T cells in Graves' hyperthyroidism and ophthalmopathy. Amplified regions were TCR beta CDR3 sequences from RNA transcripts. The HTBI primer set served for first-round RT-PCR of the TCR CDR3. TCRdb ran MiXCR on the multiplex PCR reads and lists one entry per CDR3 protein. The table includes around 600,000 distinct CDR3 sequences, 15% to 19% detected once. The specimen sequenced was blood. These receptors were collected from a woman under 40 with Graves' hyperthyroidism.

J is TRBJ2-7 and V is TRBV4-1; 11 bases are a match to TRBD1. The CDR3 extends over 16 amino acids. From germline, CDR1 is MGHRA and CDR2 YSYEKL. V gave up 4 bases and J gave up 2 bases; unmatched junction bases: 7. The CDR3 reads CASSRPPGQGAYEQYF. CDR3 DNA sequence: TGCGCCAGCAGCCGACCCCCGGGACAGGGGGCCTACGAGCAGTACTTC.

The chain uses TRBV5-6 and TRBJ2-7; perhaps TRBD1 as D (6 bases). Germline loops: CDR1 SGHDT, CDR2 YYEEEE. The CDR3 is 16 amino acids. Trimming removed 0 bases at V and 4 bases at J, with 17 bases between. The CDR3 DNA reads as TGTGCCAGCAGCTTGGATGGGCAGGGGCCCAGTTACGAGCAGTACTTC. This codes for CASSLDGQGPSYEQYF. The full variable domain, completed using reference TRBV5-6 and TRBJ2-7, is DAGVTQSPTHLIKTRGQQVTLRCSPKSGHDTVSWYQQALGQGPQFIFQYYEEEERQRGNFPDRFSGHQFPNYSSELNVNALLLGDSALYLCASSLDGQGPSYEQYFGPGTRLTVT.

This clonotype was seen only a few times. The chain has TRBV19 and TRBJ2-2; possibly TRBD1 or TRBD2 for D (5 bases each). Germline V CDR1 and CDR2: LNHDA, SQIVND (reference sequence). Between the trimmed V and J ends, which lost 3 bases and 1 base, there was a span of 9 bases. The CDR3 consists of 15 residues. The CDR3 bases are TGTGCCAGTAGTATCGGGGACGGGAACACCGGGGAGCTGTTTTTT. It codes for CASSIGDGNTGELFF.

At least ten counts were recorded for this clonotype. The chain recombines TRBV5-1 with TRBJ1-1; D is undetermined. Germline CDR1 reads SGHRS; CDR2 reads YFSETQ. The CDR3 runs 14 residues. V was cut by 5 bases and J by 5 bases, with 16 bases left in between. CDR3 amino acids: CASREGGFGTEAFF. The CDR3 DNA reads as TGCGCCAGCAGGGAGGGAGGGTTCGGGACTGAAGCTTTCTTT.

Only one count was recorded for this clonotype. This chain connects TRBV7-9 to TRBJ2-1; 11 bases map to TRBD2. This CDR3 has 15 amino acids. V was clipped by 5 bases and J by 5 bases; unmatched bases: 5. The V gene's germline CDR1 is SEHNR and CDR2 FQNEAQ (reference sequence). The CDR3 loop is CASSGRLAGNNEQFF. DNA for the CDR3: TGTGCCAGCAGCGGCCGACTAGCGGGGAACAATGAGCAGTTCTTC. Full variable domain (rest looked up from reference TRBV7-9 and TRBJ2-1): DTGVSQNPRHKITKRGQNVTFRCDPISEHNRLYWYRQTLGQGPEFLTYFQNEAQLEKSRLLSDRFSAERPKGSFSTLEIQRTEQGDSAMYLCASSGRLAGNNEQFFGPGTRLTVL.

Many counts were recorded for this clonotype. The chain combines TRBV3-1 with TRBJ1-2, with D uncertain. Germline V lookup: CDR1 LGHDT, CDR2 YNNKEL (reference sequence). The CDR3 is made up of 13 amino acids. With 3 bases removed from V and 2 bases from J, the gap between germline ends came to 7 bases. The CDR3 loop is CASSHQSNYGYTF. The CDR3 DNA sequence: TGTGCCAGCAGCCATCAATCCAACTATGGCTACACCTTC.

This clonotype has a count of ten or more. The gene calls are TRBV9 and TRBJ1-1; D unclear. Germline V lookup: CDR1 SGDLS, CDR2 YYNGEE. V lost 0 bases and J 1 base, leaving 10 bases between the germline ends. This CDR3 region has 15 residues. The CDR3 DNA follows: TGTGCCAGCAGCGTAGGGCCGGGAACGAACACTGAAGCTTTCTTT. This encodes CASSVGPGTNTEAFF. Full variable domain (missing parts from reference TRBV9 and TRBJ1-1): DSGVTQTPKHLITATGQRVTLRCSPRSGDLSVYWYQQSLDQGLQFLIQYYNGEERAKGNILERFSAQQFPDLHSELNLSSLELGDSALYFCASSVGPGTNTEAFFGQGTRLTVV.

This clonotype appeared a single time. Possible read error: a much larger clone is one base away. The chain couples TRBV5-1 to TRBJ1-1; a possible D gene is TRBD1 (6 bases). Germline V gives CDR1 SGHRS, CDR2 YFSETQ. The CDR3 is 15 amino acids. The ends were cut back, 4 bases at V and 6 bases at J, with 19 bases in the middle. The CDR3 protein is CASSKPGETPAEAFF. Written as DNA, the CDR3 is TGCGCCAGCAGCAAACCAGGGGAAACGCCGGCTGAAGCTTTCTTT.

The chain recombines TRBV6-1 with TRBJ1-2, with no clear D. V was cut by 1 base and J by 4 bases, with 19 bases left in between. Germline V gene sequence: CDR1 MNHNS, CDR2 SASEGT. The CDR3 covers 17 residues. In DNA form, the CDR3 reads TGTGCCAGCAGTGAAGTTCATATGGTTGGAGGGTTCTATGGCTACACCTTC. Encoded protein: CASSEVHMVGGFYGYTF.

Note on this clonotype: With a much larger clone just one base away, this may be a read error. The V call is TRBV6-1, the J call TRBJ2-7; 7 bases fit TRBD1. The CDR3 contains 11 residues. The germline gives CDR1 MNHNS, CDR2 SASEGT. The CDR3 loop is CAISEGAEQYF. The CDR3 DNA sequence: TGTGCCATCAGTGAGGGGGCCGAGCAGTACTTC.

The DNA for the CDR3 is TGTGCCAGCAGTTTGCGACTCCAGGGGAGGACTGCCGCGCAGTACTTC. Translation: CASSLRLQGRTAAQYF. The chain couples TRBV6-5 to TRBJ2-7; D tentatively reads TRBD1 or TRBD2 (6 bases each). The germline gives CDR1 MNHEY, CDR2 SVGAGI. This CDR3 comprises 16 residues. Trimming left V 4 bases short and J 9 bases short, with 25 bases between.

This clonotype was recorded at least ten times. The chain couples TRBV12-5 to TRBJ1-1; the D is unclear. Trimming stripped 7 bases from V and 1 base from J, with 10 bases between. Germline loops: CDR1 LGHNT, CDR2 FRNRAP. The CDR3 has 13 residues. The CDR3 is CASALPPNTEAFF. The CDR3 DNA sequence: TGTGCTAGTGCCTTGCCCCCGAACACTGAAGCTTTCTTT.

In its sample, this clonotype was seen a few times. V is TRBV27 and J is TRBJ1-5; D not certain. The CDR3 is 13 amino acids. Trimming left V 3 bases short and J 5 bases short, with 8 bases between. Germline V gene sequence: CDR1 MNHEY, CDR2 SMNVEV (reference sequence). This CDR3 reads CASSFDVDQPQHF. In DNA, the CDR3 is TGTGCCAGCAGTTTCGATGTCGATCAGCCCCAGCATTTT.

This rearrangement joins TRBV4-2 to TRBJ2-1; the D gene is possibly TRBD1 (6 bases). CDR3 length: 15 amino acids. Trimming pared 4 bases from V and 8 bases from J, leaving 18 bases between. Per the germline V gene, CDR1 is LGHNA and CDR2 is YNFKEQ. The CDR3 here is CASSPREQGGYEQFF. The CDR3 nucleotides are TGTGCCAGCAGCCCCCGGGAACAGGGCGGGTATGAGCAGTTCTTC.

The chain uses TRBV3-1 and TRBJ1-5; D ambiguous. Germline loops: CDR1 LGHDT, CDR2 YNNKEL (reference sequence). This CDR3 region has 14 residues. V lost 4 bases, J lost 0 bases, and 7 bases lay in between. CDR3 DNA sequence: TGTGCCAGCAGCCCCTTAAGTAGCAATCAGCCCCAGCATTTT. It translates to CASSPLSSNQPQHF.

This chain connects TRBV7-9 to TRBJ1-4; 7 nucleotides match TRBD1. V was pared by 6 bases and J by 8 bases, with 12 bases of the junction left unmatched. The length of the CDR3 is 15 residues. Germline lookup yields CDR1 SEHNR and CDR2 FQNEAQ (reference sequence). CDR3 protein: CASRASTGPQEKLFF. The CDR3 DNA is TGTGCCAGCAGGGCCTCGACAGGGCCGCAGGAAAAACTGTTTTTT.

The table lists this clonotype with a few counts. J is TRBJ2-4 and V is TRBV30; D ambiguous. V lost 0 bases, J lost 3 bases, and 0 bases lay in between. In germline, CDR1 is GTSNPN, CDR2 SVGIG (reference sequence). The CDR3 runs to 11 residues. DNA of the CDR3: TGTGCCTGGAGTGTCAAAAACATTCAGTACTTC. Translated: CAWSVKNIQYF.

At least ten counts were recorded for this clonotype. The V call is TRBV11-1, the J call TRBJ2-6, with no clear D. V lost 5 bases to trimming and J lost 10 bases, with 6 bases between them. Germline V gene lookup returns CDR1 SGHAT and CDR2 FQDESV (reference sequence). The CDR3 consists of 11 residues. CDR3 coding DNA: TGTGCCAGCAGCACCTCAAACGTCCTGACTTTC. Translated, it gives CASSTSNVLTF.

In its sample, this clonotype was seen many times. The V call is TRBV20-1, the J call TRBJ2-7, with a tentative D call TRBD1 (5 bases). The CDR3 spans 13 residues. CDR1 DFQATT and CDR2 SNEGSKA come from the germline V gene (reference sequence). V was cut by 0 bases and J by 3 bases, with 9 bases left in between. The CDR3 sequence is CSARDDSRYEQYF. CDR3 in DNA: TGCAGTGCTAGAGATGACAGCCGCTACGAGCAGTACTTC.

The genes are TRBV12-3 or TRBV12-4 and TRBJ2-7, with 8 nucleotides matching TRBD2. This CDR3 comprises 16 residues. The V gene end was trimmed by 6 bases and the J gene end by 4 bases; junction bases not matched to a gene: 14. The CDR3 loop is CASSLRGSGSSYEQYF. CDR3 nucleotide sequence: TGTGCCAGCAGCCTTCGAGGGAGCGGGAGCTCGTACGAGCAGTACTTC.

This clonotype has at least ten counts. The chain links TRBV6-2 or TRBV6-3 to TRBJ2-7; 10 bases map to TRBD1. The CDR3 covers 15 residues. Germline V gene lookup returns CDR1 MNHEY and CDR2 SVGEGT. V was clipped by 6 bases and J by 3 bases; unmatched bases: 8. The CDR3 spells CASSQPGQGIYEQYF. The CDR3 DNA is TGTGCCAGCAGCCAACCGGGACAGGGGATCTACGAGCAGTACTTC.

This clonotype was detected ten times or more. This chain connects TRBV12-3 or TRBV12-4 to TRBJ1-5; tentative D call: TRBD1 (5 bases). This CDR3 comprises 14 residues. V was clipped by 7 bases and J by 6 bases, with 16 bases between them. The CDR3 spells CASTKATGGQPQHF. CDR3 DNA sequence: TGTGCCAGCACCAAAGCAACAGGCGGTCAGCCCCAGCATTTT.

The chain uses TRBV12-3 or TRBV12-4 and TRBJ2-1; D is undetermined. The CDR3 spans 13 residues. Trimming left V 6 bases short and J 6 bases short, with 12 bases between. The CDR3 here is CASRRAVANEQFF. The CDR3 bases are TGTGCCAGCAGAAGGGCCGTGGCCAATGAGCAGTTCTTC.

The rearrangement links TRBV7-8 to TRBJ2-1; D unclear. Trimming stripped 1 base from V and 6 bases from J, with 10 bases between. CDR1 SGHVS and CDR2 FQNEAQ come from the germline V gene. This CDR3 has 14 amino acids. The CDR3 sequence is CASSLEALSNEQFF. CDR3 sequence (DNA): TGTGCCAGCAGCTTAGAGGCCTTGAGCAATGAGCAGTTCTTC.

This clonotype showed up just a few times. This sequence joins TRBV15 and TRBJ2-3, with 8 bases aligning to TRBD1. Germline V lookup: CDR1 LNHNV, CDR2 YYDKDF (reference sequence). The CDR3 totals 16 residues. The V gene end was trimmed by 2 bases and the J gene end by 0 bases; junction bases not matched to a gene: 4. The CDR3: CATSRKGQVSTDTQYF. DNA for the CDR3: TGTGCCACCAGCAGAAAGGGACAGGTTAGCACAGATACGCAGTATTTT.

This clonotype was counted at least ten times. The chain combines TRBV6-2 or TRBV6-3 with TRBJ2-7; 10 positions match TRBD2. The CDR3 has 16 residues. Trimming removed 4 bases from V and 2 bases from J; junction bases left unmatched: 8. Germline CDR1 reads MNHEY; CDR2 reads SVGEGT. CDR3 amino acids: CASSFLAGDATYEQYF. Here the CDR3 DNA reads TGTGCCAGCAGTTTCCTAGCGGGAGACGCCACCTACGAGCAGTACTTC.

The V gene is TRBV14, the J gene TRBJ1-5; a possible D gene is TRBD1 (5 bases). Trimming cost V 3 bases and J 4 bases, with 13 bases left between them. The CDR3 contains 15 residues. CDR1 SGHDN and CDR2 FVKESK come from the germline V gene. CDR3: CASSQGGEGNQPQHF. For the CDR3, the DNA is TGTGCCAGCAGCCAGGGAGGGGAGGGAAATCAGCCCCAGCATTTT.